This passage covers 17 T cell receptor beta chains from one sample sequenced in a study of blood T cell repertoires in COVID-19. Clones were sequenced by immunoSEQ multiplex PCR, and TCRdb holds only the in-frame ones, with some missing. The data show 110,000 to 150,000 clones, around 86% seen once. The sequenced sample was PBMCs or T cells enriched from blood (not recorded which). The receptors here all came from a man in his fifties or sixties who had recovered from COVID-19.

The chain recombines TRBV7-9 with TRBJ1-2; no firm D call. CDR3 length: 12 residues. Trimming removed 2 bases from V and 4 bases from J, with 5 bases in between. CDR1 is SEHNR and CDR2 is FQNEAQ in the germline V gene (reference sequence). CDR3 bases: TGTGCCAGCAGCTTAACCAGCTATGGCTACACCTTC. Translated, it gives CASSLTSYGYTF.

CDR3 sequence reads: CASSLLSSGNTIYF. The CDR3 DNA reads as TGTGCCAGCAGTCTATTAAGCTCTGGAAACACCATATATTTT. The gene calls are TRBV7-6 and TRBJ1-3; the D is unclear. V dropped 6 bases and J dropped 0 bases, with 9 bases sitting between them. Germline-derived CDR1 and CDR2 are SGHVS and FNYEAQ. This CDR3 contains 14 residues. The full variable domain, its missing parts supplied by reference TRBV7-6 and TRBJ1-3, is GAGVSQSPRYKVTKRGQDVALRCDPISGHVSLYWYRQALGQGPEFLTYFNYEAQQDKSGLPNDRFSAERPEGSISTLTIQRTEQRDSAMYRCASSLLSSGNTIYFGEGSWLTVV.

The count of this clone is one. The gene calls are TRBV29-1 and TRBJ2-7, with 11 bases matching TRBD2. The V segment lost 4 bases and the J segment 6 bases; nucleotides outside the gene matches: 2. CDR3 length equals 12 residues. Germline values: CDR1 SQVTM, CDR2 ANQGSEA. The CDR3 nucleotides read TGCAGCGTTGGACTAGCGGGGTTCGAGCAGTACTTC. It is translated as CSVGLAGFEQYF.

The chain uses TRBV19 and TRBJ2-2, with D uncertain. V was trimmed by 4 bases and J by 0 bases, leaving 9 bases between them. The length of the CDR3 is 15 residues. Germline assignment: CDR1 LNHDA and CDR2 SQIVND (reference sequence). This chain's CDR3 is CASSKRPPNTGELFF. In nucleotides, the CDR3 is TGTGCCAGTAGTAAGCGTCCCCCGAACACCGGGGAGCTGTTTTTT.

Comment on this clone: The sample holds other DNA sequences that translate to the same CDR3. The chain uses TRBV3-1 (or the pseudogene TRBV3-2) and TRBJ2-7, with 11 nucleotides matching TRBD1. V lost 4 bases to trimming and J lost 2 bases; unmatched junction nucleotides: 10. CDR3 length equals 17 residues. Germline assignment: CDR1 LGHDT and CDR2 YNNKEL (reference sequence). The CDR3 nucleotides read TGTGCCAGCAGCCGATCCGGGACAGGGGGTAGACCCTACGAGCAGTACTTC. Translating it yields CASSRSGTGGRPYEQYF.

The chain is built from TRBV18 and TRBJ2-7; 11 bases map to TRBD1. This CDR3 is built from 14 residues. The germline V gene encodes CDR1 KGHSH and CDR2 LQKENI. The V segment lost 4 bases and the J segment 7 bases; nucleotides outside the gene matches: 6. The CDR3 sequence is CASSLGQGAGEQYF. DNA for the CDR3: TGTGCCAGCTCACTAGGACAGGGGGCGGGTGAGCAGTACTTC.

The V gene is TRBV10-3, the J gene TRBJ2-7; the match to TRBD2 covers 10 bases. Germline loops: CDR1 ENHRY, CDR2 SYGVKD. This CDR3 comprises 11 residues. The V gene end was trimmed by 11 bases and the J gene end by 12 bases; junction bases not matched to a gene: 10. This CDR3 reads CAASGSPLMYF. The CDR3 DNA reads as TGTGCCGCTAGCGGGAGCCCCCTGATGTACTTC.

This sequence joins TRBV4-1 and TRBJ1-2; 7 bases are a match to TRBD1. CDR1 MGHRA and CDR2 YSYEKL come from the germline V gene. V was pared by 1 base and J by 7 bases, with 6 bases of the junction left unmatched. The CDR3 covers 14 residues. In nucleotides, the CDR3 is TGCGCCAGCAGCCAAGGCCCCGACAGGGTTGGCTACACCTTC. This encodes CASSQGPDRVGYTF.

The chain employs TRBV3-1 (or the pseudogene TRBV3-2) and TRBJ2-1, with D maybe TRBD2 (6 bases). V was clipped by 1 base and J by 10 bases, with 11 bases between them. This CDR3 comprises 13 residues. Germline CDR1 LGHDT, CDR2 YNNKEL (reference sequence). In nucleotides, the CDR3 is TGTGCCAGCAGCCAAGGGGGGGTTAGCGAGCAGTTCTTC. As protein: CASSQGGVSEQFF.

V is TRBV5-4 and J is TRBJ1-2, with 9 bases lining up with TRBD1. The germline gives CDR1 SGHNT, CDR2 YYREEE (reference sequence). The length of the CDR3 is 13 residues. Germline trimming cut 4 bases from V and 7 bases from J; bases unmatched to any gene: 5. CDR3 sequence (DNA): TGTGCCAGCAGCGGGACAGGGAGAGGTGGCTACACCTTC. It yields the protein CASSGTGRGGYTF.

The chain employs TRBV3-1 (or the pseudogene TRBV3-2) and TRBJ2-1; D unclear. Germline V gene data show CDR1 as LGHDT and CDR2 as YNNKEL (reference sequence). The CDR3 consists of 11 residues. Trimming removed 8 bases at V and 4 bases at J, with 6 bases between. The CDR3 DNA follows: TGTGCCAGCCGACTTTACAATGAGCAGTTCTTC. Translated, it gives CASRLYNEQFF.

The chain couples TRBV3-1 (or the pseudogene TRBV3-2) to TRBJ1-2; tentative D call: TRBD1 (5 bases). This CDR3 region has 14 residues. Germline V gene sequence: CDR1 LGHDT, CDR2 YNNKEL (reference sequence). V was cut by 4 bases and J by 3 bases, with 12 bases left in between. The CDR3 region is CASSPPGTDYGYTF. CDR3 sequence (DNA): TGTGCCAGCAGCCCGCCCGGGACTGACTATGGCTACACCTTC.

The rearrangement links TRBV5-1 to TRBJ1-2, with D uncertain. CDR3 length: 12 residues. From germline, CDR1 is SGHRS and CDR2 YFSETQ. Trimming cost V 0 bases and J 8 bases, with 8 bases left between them. CDR3 sequence: CASSLGTGGYTF. The DNA of the CDR3 is TGCGCCAGCAGCTTGGGAACGGGGGGCTACACCTTC.

This clone was recorded only once. This CDR3 is CASSPVGGSYEQYF. The CDR3 bases are TGTGCCAGCTCACCTGTTGGGGGCAGCTACGAGCAGTACTTC. The V call is TRBV18, the J call TRBJ2-7, with a weak D call TRBD1 (6 bases). There are 14 residues in the CDR3. Trimming removed 3 bases from V and 3 bases from J, with 12 bases in between. Germline V gives CDR1 KGHSH, CDR2 LQKENI.

The chain joins TRBV5-4 to TRBJ2-2; D may be TRBD2 (5 bases). Germline CDR1 SGHNT, CDR2 YYREEE (reference sequence). The CDR3 contains 15 residues. Trimming took off 0 bases at V and 0 bases at J, with 6 bases between the two ends. This chain's CDR3 is CASSLGRTNTGELFF. CDR3 sequence (DNA): TGTGCCAGCAGCTTGGGGAGGACGAACACCGGGGAGCTGTTTTTT.

This chain links TRBV19 with TRBJ2-1, with D possibly TRBD1 on 6 matching bases. This CDR3 region has 14 residues. The germline V gene encodes CDR1 LNHDA and CDR2 SQIVND (reference sequence). V gave up 5 bases and J gave up 4 bases, with 12 bases separating them. CDR3 DNA: TGTGCCAGTAGTCCTCAGGGACAATACAATGAGCAGTTCTTC. It translates to CASSPQGQYNEQFF.

The V call is TRBV28, the J call TRBJ1-4, with TRBD1 matching 10 bases. This CDR3 comprises 14 residues. CDR1 MDHEN and CDR2 SYDVKM come from the germline V gene. The trim removed 5 bases at V and 8 bases at J, leaving 5 bases unmatched. CDR3 amino acids: CASSGDRGEEKLFF. CDR3 nucleotide sequence: TGTGCCAGCAGTGGGGACAGGGGAGAAGAAAAACTGTTTTTT.